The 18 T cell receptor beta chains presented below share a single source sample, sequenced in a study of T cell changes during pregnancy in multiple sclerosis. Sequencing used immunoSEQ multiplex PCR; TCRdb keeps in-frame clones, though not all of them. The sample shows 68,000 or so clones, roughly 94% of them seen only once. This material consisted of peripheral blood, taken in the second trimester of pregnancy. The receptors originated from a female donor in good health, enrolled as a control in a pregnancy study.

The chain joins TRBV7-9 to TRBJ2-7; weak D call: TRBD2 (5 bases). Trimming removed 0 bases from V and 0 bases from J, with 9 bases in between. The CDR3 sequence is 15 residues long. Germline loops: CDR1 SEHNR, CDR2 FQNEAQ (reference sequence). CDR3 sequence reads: CASSLAWTHSYEQYF. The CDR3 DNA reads TGTGCCAGCAGCTTAGCGTGGACTCACTCCTACGAGCAGTACTTC.

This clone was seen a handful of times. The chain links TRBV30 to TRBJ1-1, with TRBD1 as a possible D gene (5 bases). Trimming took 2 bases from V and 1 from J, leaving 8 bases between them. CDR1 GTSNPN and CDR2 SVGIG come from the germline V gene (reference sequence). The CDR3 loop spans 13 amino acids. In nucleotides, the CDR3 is TGTGCCTGGAGTTCCACAGGGAACACTGAAGCTTTCTTT. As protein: CAWSSTGNTEAFF.

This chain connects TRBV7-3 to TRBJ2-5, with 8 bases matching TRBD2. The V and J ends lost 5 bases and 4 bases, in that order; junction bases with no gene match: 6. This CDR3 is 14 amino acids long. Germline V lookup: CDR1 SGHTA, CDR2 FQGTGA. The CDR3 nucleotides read TGTGCCAGCAGCCCGGGACTAGGGGCAGAGACCCAGTACTTC. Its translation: CASSPGLGAETQYF.

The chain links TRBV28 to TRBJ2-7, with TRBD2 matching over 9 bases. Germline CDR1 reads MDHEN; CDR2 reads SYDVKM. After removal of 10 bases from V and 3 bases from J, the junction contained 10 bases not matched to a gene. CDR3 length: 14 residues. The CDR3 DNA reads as TGTGCCACCAGACTAGCGGACAGAGGCTACGAGCAGTACTTC. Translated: CATRLADRGYEQYF.

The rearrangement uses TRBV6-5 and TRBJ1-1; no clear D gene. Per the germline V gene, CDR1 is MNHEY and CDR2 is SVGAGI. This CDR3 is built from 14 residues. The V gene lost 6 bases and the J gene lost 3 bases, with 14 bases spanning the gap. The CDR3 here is CASSSGPGYTEAFF. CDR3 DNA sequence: TGTGCCAGCAGCTCTGGGCCGGGGTACACTGAAGCTTTCTTT.

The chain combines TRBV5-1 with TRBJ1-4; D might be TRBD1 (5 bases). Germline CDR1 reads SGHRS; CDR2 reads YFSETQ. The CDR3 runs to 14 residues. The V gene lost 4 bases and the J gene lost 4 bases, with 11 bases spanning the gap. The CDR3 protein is CASSPGRGNEKLFF. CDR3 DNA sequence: TGCGCCAGCAGCCCCGGAAGGGGTAATGAAAAACTGTTTTTT. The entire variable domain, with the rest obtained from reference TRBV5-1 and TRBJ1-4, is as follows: KAGVTQTPRYLIKTRGQQVTLSCSPISGHRSVSWYQQTPGQGLQFLFEYFSETQRNKGNFPGRFSGRQFSNSRSEMNVSTLELGDSALYLCASSPGRGNEKLFFGSGTQLSVL.

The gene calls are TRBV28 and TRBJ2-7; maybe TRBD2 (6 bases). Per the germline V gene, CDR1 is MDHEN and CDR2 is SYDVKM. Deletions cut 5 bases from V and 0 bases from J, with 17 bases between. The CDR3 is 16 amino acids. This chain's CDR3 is CASSPPPLAFSYEQYF. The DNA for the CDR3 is TGTGCCAGCAGTCCACCACCTCTAGCGTTCTCCTACGAGCAGTACTTC.

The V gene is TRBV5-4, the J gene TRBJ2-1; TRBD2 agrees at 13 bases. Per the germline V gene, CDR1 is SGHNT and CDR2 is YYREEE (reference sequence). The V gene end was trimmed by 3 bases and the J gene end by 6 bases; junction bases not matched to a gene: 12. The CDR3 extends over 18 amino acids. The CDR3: CASSSDHLTSGRSNEQFF. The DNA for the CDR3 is TGTGCCAGCAGCTCGGACCACTTGACTAGCGGGAGGTCCAATGAGCAGTTCTTC.

The CDR3 DNA follows: TGTGCCAGCAAAGCACCCGGGACAGCCCCCGAGCAGTACTTC. This gives the protein CASKAPGTAPEQYF. The chain is built from TRBV11-2 and TRBJ2-7, with 7 bases matching TRBD1. Per the germline V gene, CDR1 is SGHAT and CDR2 is FQNNGV. The CDR3 covers 14 residues. The V segment lost 7 bases and the J segment 6 bases; nucleotides outside the gene matches: 12.

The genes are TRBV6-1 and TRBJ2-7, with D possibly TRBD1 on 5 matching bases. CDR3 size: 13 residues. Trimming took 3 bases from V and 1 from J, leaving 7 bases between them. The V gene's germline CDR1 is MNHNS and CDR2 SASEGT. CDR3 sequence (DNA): TGTGCCAGCAGTGAGACAGAATCCTACGAGCAGTACTTC. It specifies CASSETESYEQYF.

The CDR3 nucleotides are TGTGCCAGCAGCTCTTTAGGCGGGAGGGCCTCCAATGAGCAGTTCTTC. It translates to CASSSLGGRASNEQFF. The rearrangement links TRBV7-3 to TRBJ2-1; 9 nucleotides match TRBD2. The CDR3 is made up of 16 amino acids. Germline lookup yields CDR1 SGHTA and CDR2 FQGTGA. Trimming took 4 bases from V and 6 from J; bases not matched to a gene: 10.

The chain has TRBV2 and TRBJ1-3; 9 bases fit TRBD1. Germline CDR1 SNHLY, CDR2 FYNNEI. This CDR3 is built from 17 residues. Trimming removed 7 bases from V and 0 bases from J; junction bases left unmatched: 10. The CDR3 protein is CASKGTGSTYSGNTIYF. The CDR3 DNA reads TGTGCCAGCAAGGGGACAGGGTCGACTTACTCTGGAAACACCATATATTTT.

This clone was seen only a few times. CDR3 DNA sequence: TGCGCCAGCAGCTTGGCCGGGACACGATATAATTCACCCCTCCACTTT. Encoded protein: CASSLAGTRYNSPLHF. The chain combines TRBV5-1 with TRBJ1-6, with a possible D match to TRBD1 (6 bases). This CDR3 has 16 residues. Germline CDR1 is SGHRS and CDR2 is YFSETQ. Between the trimmed V and J ends, which lost 0 bases and 4 bases, there was a span of 11 bases.

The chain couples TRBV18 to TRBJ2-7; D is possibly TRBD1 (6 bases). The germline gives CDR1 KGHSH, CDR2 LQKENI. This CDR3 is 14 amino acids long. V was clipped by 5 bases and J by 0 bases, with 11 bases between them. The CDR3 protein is CASSYQGPSYEQYF. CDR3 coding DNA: TGTGCCAGCTCATACCAGGGGCCCTCCTACGAGCAGTACTTC. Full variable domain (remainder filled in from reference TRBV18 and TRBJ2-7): NAGVMQNPRHLVRRRGQEARLRCSPMKGHSHVYWYRQLPEEGLKFMVYLQKENIIDESGMPKERFSAEFPKEGPSILRIQQVVRGDSAAYFCASSYQGPSYEQYFGPGTRLTVT.

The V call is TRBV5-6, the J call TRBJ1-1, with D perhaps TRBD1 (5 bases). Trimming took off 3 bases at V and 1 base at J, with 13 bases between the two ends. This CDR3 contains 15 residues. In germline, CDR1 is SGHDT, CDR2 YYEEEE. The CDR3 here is CASSSPLGANTEAFF. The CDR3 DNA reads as TGTGCCAGCAGCTCGCCCCTAGGGGCGAACACTGAAGCTTTCTTT.

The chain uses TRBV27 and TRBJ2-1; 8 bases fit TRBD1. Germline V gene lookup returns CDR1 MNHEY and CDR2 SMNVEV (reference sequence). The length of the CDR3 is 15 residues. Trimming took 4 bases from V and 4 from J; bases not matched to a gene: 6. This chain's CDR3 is CASSSGQVYYNEQFF. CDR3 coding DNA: TGTGCCAGCAGTTCGGGACAGGTCTATTACAATGAGCAGTTCTTC.

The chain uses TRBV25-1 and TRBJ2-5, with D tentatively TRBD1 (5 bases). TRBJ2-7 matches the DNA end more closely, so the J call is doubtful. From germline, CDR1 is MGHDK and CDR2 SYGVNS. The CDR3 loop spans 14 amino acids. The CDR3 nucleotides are TGTGCCAGCAGTGAACCGACAGCGCCCTACGAGCAGTACTTC. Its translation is CASSEPTAPYEQYF.

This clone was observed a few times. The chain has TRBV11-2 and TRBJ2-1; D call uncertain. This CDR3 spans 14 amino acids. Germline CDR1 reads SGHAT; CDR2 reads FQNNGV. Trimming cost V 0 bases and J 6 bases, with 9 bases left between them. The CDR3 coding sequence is TGTGCCAGCAGCTTAGATATTACGGGCAATGAGCAGTTCTTC. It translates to CASSLDITGNEQFF.